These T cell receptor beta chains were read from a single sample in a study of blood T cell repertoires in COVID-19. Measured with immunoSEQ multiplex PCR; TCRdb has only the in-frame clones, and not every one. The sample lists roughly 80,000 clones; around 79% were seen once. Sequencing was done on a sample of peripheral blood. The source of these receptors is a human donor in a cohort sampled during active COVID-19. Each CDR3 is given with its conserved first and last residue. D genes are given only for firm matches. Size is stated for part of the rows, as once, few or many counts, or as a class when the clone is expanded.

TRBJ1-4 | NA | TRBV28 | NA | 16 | CASSSQRGGGYEKLFF | TGTGCCAGCAGCTCCCAACGAGGGGGGGGATATGAAAAACTGTTTTTT
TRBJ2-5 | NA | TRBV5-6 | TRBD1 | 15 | CASSPGTGGRETQYF | TGTGCCAGCAGCCCCGGGACAGGGGGCCGAGAGACCCAGTACTTC
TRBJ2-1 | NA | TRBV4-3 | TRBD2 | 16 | CASSPGLAGGPREQFF | TGCGCCAGCAGCCCAGGACTAGCGGGAGGGCCTCGAGAGCAGTTCTTC
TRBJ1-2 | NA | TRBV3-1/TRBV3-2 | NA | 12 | CASSQDFNGYTF | TGTGCCAGCAGCCAAGATTTCAATGGCTACACCTTC
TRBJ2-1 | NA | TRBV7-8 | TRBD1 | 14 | CASSRRDRANEQFF | TGTGCCAGCAGCCGCCGGGACAGGGCCAATGAGCAGTTCTTC
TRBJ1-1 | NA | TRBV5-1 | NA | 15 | CASTRLVGAATEAFF | TGCGCCAGCACCCGTTTGGTGGGGGCGGCCACTGAAGCTTTCTTT
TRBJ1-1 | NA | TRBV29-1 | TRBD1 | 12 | CSFRTGNTEAFF | TGCAGCTTTAGGACAGGAAACACTGAAGCTTTCTTT
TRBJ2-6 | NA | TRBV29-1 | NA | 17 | CSVERWQGDSGANVLTF | TGCAGCGTTGAACGTTGGCAGGGCGACTCTGGGGCCAACGTCCTGACTTTC
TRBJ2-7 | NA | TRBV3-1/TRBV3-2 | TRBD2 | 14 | CASSHNRDYQEQYF | TGTGCCAGCAGCCATAACCGGGACTATCAAGAGCAGTACTTC
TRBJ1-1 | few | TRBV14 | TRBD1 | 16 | CASSHGWRQGEPEAFF | TGTGCCAGCAGCCACGGATGGCGACAGGGGGAACCTGAAGCTTTCTTT